The 20 T cell receptor beta chains below were found in one sample sequenced in a study of blood T cell repertoires in COVID-19. TCRdb keeps only in-frame clones here, not all; method: immunoSEQ multiplex PCR. The data show 200,000 to 300,000 clones, 86% seen once. Sequenced sample: peripheral blood. These receptors originate from a man aged 30 to 39 with active or convalescent COVID-19.

The sample holds a few counts of this clone. The chain employs TRBV6-5 and TRBJ2-7; 11 positions match TRBD1. V gave up 7 bases and J gave up 6 bases; unmatched junction bases: 8. In germline, CDR1 is MNHEY, CDR2 SVGAGI. CDR3 length equals 14 residues. CDR3 sequence: CASTGTGGTGEQYF. CDR3 coding DNA: TGTGCCAGCACCGGGACAGGGGGGACGGGCGAGCAGTACTTC.

The chain joins TRBV30 to TRBJ1-3; D remains ambiguous. CDR1 and CDR2 from the germline V gene are GTSNPN and SVGIG (reference sequence). This CDR3 is built from 13 residues. V was cut by 1 base and J by 0 bases, with 4 bases left in between. The CDR3 spells CAWSANSGNTIYF. In nucleotides, the CDR3 is TGTGCCTGGAGTGCAAACTCTGGAAACACCATATATTTT.

V is TRBV27 and J is TRBJ1-5; D possibly corresponds to TRBD1 (5 bases). CDR1 and CDR2 (germline): MNHEY, SMNVEV (reference sequence). Deletions cut 2 bases from V and 0 bases from J, with 14 bases between. CDR3 length equals 17 residues. The CDR3 sequence is CASSLKGFGGSNQPQHF. The CDR3 DNA sequence: TGTGCCAGCAGTTTAAAAGGGTTCGGGGGTAGCAATCAGCCCCAGCATTTT.

The gene calls are TRBV4-1 and TRBJ1-1; D gene uncertain. Trimming cost V 3 bases and J 3 bases, with 2 bases left between them. CDR3 length: 11 residues. Germline V gene sequence: CDR1 MGHRA, CDR2 YSYEKL. The CDR3 DNA sequence: TGCGCCAGCAGCCACTACACTGAAGCTTTCTTT. This sequence encodes CASSHYTEAFF.

This chain joins TRBV18 and TRBJ2-2; 7 nucleotides line up with TRBD1. Germline V lookup: CDR1 KGHSH, CDR2 LQKENI. This CDR3 contains 16 residues. V shed 3 bases, J shed 4 bases, and the junction held 8 bases outside the gene matches. The CDR3 reads CASSPEGAGRTGELFF. For the CDR3, the DNA is TGTGCCAGCTCACCCGAGGGGGCAGGTCGCACCGGGGAGCTGTTTTTT.

The chain joins TRBV5-4 to TRBJ2-2, with 9 bases aligning to TRBD1. The CDR3 runs to 14 residues. Germline V lookup: CDR1 SGHNT, CDR2 YYREEE (reference sequence). Trimming at V came to 3 bases and at J to 8 bases, leaving 5 bases not matched to a gene. The CDR3 loop is CASSSGTGLGELFF. Here the CDR3 DNA reads TGTGCCAGCAGCTCCGGGACAGGGTTGGGGGAGCTGTTTTTT.

The chain's CDR3 is CASSGRPRSSYNSPLHF. CDR3 DNA: TGTGCCAGCAGCGGGAGGCCAAGGAGCTCCTATAATTCACCCCTCCACTTT. V is TRBV9 and J is TRBJ1-6, with D uncertain. Deletions cut 3 bases from V and 0 bases from J, with 13 bases between. The CDR3 loop spans 17 amino acids. The V gene's germline CDR1 is SGDLS and CDR2 YYNGEE.

The chain carries TRBV15 and TRBJ1-4; 11 bases fit TRBD1. CDR3 length equals 17 residues. From germline, CDR1 is LNHNV and CDR2 YYDKDF (reference sequence). The V and J ends lost 2 bases and 4 bases, in that order; junction bases with no gene match: 6. CDR3 protein: CATSRTGTGGFNEKLFF. The CDR3 DNA reads as TGTGCCACCAGCAGAACCGGGACAGGGGGTTTTAATGAAAAACTGTTTTTT.

The chain employs TRBV4-1 and TRBJ1-2; possible D gene TRBD1, 6 bases. V shed 1 base and J shed 6 bases, with 12 bases lying between them. CDR3 length: 14 amino acids. Germline V CDR1 and CDR2: MGHRA, YSYEKL. CDR3 protein: CASSQVGTSDGYTF. In DNA form, the CDR3 reads TGCGCCAGCAGCCAAGTGGGGACATCCGATGGCTACACCTTC.

This rearrangement joins TRBV12-5 to TRBJ2-3; 10 bases agree with TRBD2. The germline V gene has CDR1 LGHNT and CDR2 FRNRAP. The CDR3 length is 17 residues. V shed 3 bases and J 6 bases; nucleotides not matched to a gene: 12. DNA for the CDR3: TGTGCTAGTGGTTTAGGGGCTAGCGGGGGAGCCGCGGATACGCAGTATTTT. Encoded protein: CASGLGASGGAADTQYF.

This chain connects TRBV5-1 to TRBJ2-3; TRBD2 agrees at 7 bases. There are 17 residues in the CDR3. Germline CDR1 SGHRS, CDR2 YFSETQ. V lost 0 bases and J lost 6; bases outside the gene matches: 13. CDR3 sequence reads: CASSLEWGGSGVDTQYF. The CDR3 region has the DNA TGCGCCAGCAGCTTGGAGTGGGGGGGAAGCGGAGTGGATACGCAGTATTTT.

J is TRBJ1-2 and V is TRBV10-3; D remains unclear. Germline V gives CDR1 ENHRY, CDR2 SYGVKD. V lost 0 bases and J lost 2, with 7 bases in between. This CDR3 comprises 14 residues. The CDR3 sequence: CAISESLGNYGYTF. The CDR3 nucleotides are TGTGCCATCAGTGAGTCACTCGGGAACTATGGCTACACCTTC.

The rearrangement uses TRBV11-2 and TRBJ2-5; 7 bases map to TRBD2. V lost 5 bases and J lost 5; bases outside the gene matches: 11. CDR1 SGHAT and CDR2 FQNNGV come from the germline V gene. The CDR3 is made up of 15 amino acids. The CDR3 here is CASSLNSWGGETQYF. In DNA, the CDR3 is TGTGCCAGCAGCCTGAATTCGTGGGGGGGGGAGACCCAGTACTTC.

The chain employs TRBV19 and TRBJ2-1; TRBD2 matches 7 bases. Germline assignment: CDR1 LNHDA and CDR2 SQIVND (reference sequence). The CDR3 has 14 residues. V lost 4 bases and J lost 4; bases outside the gene matches: 4. The CDR3 bases are TGTGCCAGTAGTAGGCTAGCGGCATACAATGAGCAGTTCTTC. Protein sequence: CASSRLAAYNEQFF.

The V and J genes are TRBV24-1 and TRBJ2-1, with 11 bases matching TRBD1. V dropped 3 bases and J dropped 6; count of bases not matched to a gene: 6. The CDR3 totals 16 residues. The germline gives CDR1 KGHDR, CDR2 SFDVKD. As DNA, the CDR3 is TGTGCCACCAGTGATACGAGGACAGGGGGCCTCAATGAGCAGTTCTTC. Translated, it gives CATSDTRTGGLNEQFF.

Only one count was recorded for this clone. V usage is TRBV21-1 and J usage is TRBJ1-2. TRBV21-1 is a pseudogene locus. This CDR3 has 15 amino acids. The CDR3 spells CASTRTGGANYGYTF. Written as DNA, the CDR3 is TGTGCCAGCACAAGAACGGGAGGGGCTAACTATGGCTACACCTTC.

Notes on this clone: Distinct nucleotide sequences in the sample also encode this CDR3. This chain uses TRBV6-5 with TRBJ1-1, with a possible D match to TRBD1 (6 bases). The germline gives CDR1 MNHEY, CDR2 SVGAGI. The CDR3 totals 15 residues. V lost 0 bases, J lost 0 bases, and 8 bases lay in between. The DNA of the CDR3 is TGTGCCAGCAGTTACTCATGGACAGTGAACACTGAAGCTTTCTTT. Translated, it gives CASSYSWTVNTEAFF.

This chain uses TRBV7-9 with TRBJ2-1, with D possibly matching TRBD2 (7 bases). Trimming removed 1 base from V and 5 bases from J, with 12 bases in between. The CDR3 contains 15 residues. In germline, CDR1 is SEHNR, CDR2 FQNEAQ (reference sequence). In DNA, the CDR3 is TGTGCCAGCAGCTTAGGGCGGGGGCTCGACAATGAGCAGTTCTTC. Its protein is CASSLGRGLDNEQFF. Based on the CDR3 plus reference TRBV7-9 and TRBJ2-1, the full variable domain is DTGVSQNPRHKITKRGQNVTFRCDPISEHNRLYWYRQTLGQGPEFLTYFQNEAQLEKSRLLSDRFSAERPKGSFSTLEIQRTEQGDSAMYLCASSLGRGLDNEQFFGPGTRLTVL.

The chain carries TRBV4-3 and TRBJ2-1; D is undetermined. The CDR3 has 14 residues. V was cut by 0 bases and J by 6 bases, with 9 bases left in between. Germline CDR1 reads LGHNA; CDR2 reads YSLEER. CDR3 residues: CASSQEWAFNEQFF. The CDR3, as DNA: TGCGCCAGCAGCCAAGAATGGGCCTTCAATGAGCAGTTCTTC.

The genes are TRBV5-6 and TRBJ1-2, with D possibly TRBD1 on 6 matching bases. The V end lost 4 bases, the J end lost 0 bases, and 13 bases lay between the germline ends. The CDR3 sequence is 15 residues long. Looked up from germline, CDR1 is SGHDT and CDR2 is YYEEEE. The CDR3 region is CASSSVQGANYGYTF. CDR3 coding DNA: TGTGCCAGCAGCAGTGTACAGGGTGCTAACTATGGCTACACCTTC. Full variable domain (remainder filled in from reference TRBV5-6 and TRBJ1-2): DAGVTQSPTHLIKTRGQQVTLRCSPKSGHDTVSWYQQALGQGPQFIFQYYEEEERQRGNFPDRFSGHQFPNYSSELNVNALLLGDSALYLCASSSVQGANYGYTFGSGTRLTVV.